The next 23 T cell receptor beta chains were all read from a single sample in a study of cytomegalovirus exposure and HLA in healthy donors. Using immunoSEQ multiplex PCR, the repertoire was profiled, and TCRdb retains in-frame clones only, with some absent. The sample lists 80,000 or so clones, roughly 94% occurring once. The sequenced material came from PBMCs. The receptors were gathered from a woman aged 18 to 35 in good health and CMV-seronegative.

The chain links TRBV6-1 to TRBJ1-1; tentative D call: TRBD1 (6 bases). The germline gives CDR1 MNHNS, CDR2 SASEGT. This CDR3 contains 13 residues. Trimming removed 8 bases at V and 8 bases at J, with 18 bases between. The CDR3 DNA sequence: TGTGCCAGCGGCGCCATCTCCGGGACAGAAGCTTTCTTT. It codes for CASGAISGTEAFF.

Here the CDR3 reads CASNPTSVSSYEQYF. The CDR3 coding sequence is TGCGCCAGCAACCCGACTAGCGTAAGCTCCTACGAGCAGTACTTC. The chain combines TRBV5-1 with TRBJ2-5; TRBD2 matches at 8 bases. The end of the DNA aligns better with TRBJ2-7, so the J call may be wrong. CDR3 length: 15 amino acids. Germline V lookup: CDR1 SGHRS, CDR2 YFSETQ.

V gene TRBV28 combines with J gene TRBJ1-1; D possibly corresponds to TRBD1 (5 bases). CDR1 and CDR2 from the germline V gene are MDHEN and SYDVKM. Trimming removed 2 bases at V and 4 bases at J, with 14 bases between. This CDR3 is 15 amino acids long. Here the CDR3 DNA reads TGTGCCAGCAGTTTACGTCCCATTGGGGCCACTGAAGCTTTCTTT. This encodes CASSLRPIGATEAFF.

V usage is TRBV28 and J usage is TRBJ1-1, with D maybe TRBD1 (5 bases). The V and J ends lost 7 bases and 5 bases respectively, with 20 bases between them. The CDR3 sequence is 15 residues long. The germline gives CDR1 MDHEN, CDR2 SYDVKM. CDR3 sequence: CASTSGPIGRTEAFF. The CDR3 bases are TGTGCCAGCACCTCAGGGCCAATAGGCCGGACTGAAGCTTTCTTT.

Regarding this clone: This CDR3 is also generated by other DNA sequences in the sample. The chain recombines TRBV18 with TRBJ1-5; D gene unclear. The CDR3 covers 13 residues. The germline V gene encodes CDR1 KGHSH and CDR2 LQKENI. Trimming took off 3 bases at V and 2 bases at J, with 5 bases between the two ends. CDR3 protein: CASSPSGNQPQHF. Here the CDR3 DNA reads TGTGCCAGCTCACCTTCGGGCAATCAGCCCCAGCATTTT.

This chain connects TRBV5-1 to TRBJ2-2; D is uncertain. V was trimmed by 6 bases and J by 1 base, leaving 13 bases between them. CDR3 length equals 15 residues. CDR1 SGHRS and CDR2 YFSETQ come from the germline V gene. The CDR3 sequence is CASMGSGLNTGELFF. The CDR3 nucleotides read TGCGCCAGCATGGGTTCAGGCCTGAACACCGGGGAGCTGTTTTTT.

The rearrangement links TRBV19 to TRBJ2-3; D possibly uses TRBD1 or TRBD2 (9 bases each). Germline CDR1 and CDR2: LNHDA and SQIVND (reference sequence). The CDR3 covers 18 residues. The V end was cut by 8 bases, the J end by 2 bases, with 26 bases between. This CDR3 reads CASSRDRVLAGNTDTQYF. The CDR3 region has the DNA TGTGCCAGTTCCCGGGACAGGGTGCTAGCGGGGAACACAGATACGCAGTATTTT.

The V and J genes are TRBV6-6 and TRBJ2-1; 13 nucleotides match TRBD2. Trimming at V came to 2 bases and at J to 7 bases, leaving 5 bases not matched to a gene. This CDR3 has 16 residues. The germline V gene has CDR1 MNHNY and CDR2 SVGAGI (reference sequence). CDR3 DNA sequence: TGTGCCAGCAGTTACAAAGGACTAGCGGGGGTAAATGAGCAGTTCTTC. Amino acid sequence: CASSYKGLAGVNEQFF.

This clone was seen a single time. V gene TRBV28 combines with J gene TRBJ1-2; maybe TRBD1 (5 bases). CDR1 MDHEN and CDR2 SYDVKM come from the germline V gene. The CDR3 is 14 residues long. Trimming took 2 bases from V and 6 from J, leaving 13 bases between them. The CDR3 DNA follows: TGTGCCAGCAGTTTACAGGGTGGGATAGATGGCTACACCTTC. Translation: CASSLQGGIDGYTF.

The gene calls are TRBV19 and TRBJ1-3; D gene unclear. This CDR3 comprises 16 residues. Trimming took 3 bases from V and 1 from J, leaving 13 bases between them. CDR1 is LNHDA and CDR2 is SQIVND in the germline V gene (reference sequence). DNA for the CDR3: TGTGCCAGTAGTATTAGCGGCTGGGCTTCTGGAAACACCATATATTTT. This encodes CASSISGWASGNTIYF.

The DNA of the CDR3 is TGTGCCAGCAGTCGGACAGGGGTGTACACCGGGGAGCTGTTTTTT. Amino acid sequence: CASSRTGVYTGELFF. This chain joins TRBV6-7 and TRBJ2-2; 9 bases agree with TRBD1. TRBV6-7 is recorded as an ORF, its role being uncertain. V dropped 5 bases and J dropped 3; count of bases not matched to a gene: 4. This CDR3 is 15 amino acids long.

The chain links TRBV27 to TRBJ1-5; possible D gene TRBD1, 5 bases. V dropped 6 bases and J dropped 3 bases, with 18 bases sitting between them. Per germline, CDR1 MNHEY and CDR2 SMNVEV (reference sequence). The CDR3 is made up of 16 amino acids. The CDR3 spells CASSERAGYNNQPQHF. CDR3 in DNA: TGTGCCAGCAGCGAAAGGGCAGGGTATAACAATCAGCCCCAGCATTTT.

The rearrangement links TRBV7-6 to TRBJ1-1; D may be TRBD1 (6 bases). The CDR3 is 14 residues long. CDR1 is SGHVS and CDR2 is FNYEAQ in the germline V gene. V was trimmed by 4 bases and J by 3 bases, leaving 12 bases between them. The CDR3 nucleotides are TGTGCCAGCAGCTATACAGGGTTGGACACTGAAGCTTTCTTT. Translated: CASSYTGLDTEAFF.

The V call is TRBV19, the J call TRBJ2-5; unclear D gene. Trimming removed 0 bases at V and 5 bases at J, with 10 bases between. Germline CDR1 and CDR2: LNHDA and SQIVND (reference sequence). The CDR3 loop spans 14 amino acids. CDR3 protein: CASSIEPGMETQYF. The CDR3 coding sequence is TGTGCCAGTAGTATAGAACCGGGTATGGAGACCCAGTACTTC. The whole variable domain, filled in from reference TRBV19 and TRBJ2-5, reads DGGITQSPKYLFRKEGQNVTLSCEQNLNHDAMYWYRQDPGQGLRLIYYSQIVNDFQKGDIAEGYSVSREKKESFPLTVTSAQKNPTAFYLCASSIEPGMETQYFGPGTRLLVL.

This clone has just one count. The chain has TRBV2 and TRBJ1-3, with D unresolved. Germline CDR1 is SNHLY and CDR2 is FYNNEI. This CDR3 has 18 residues. V lost 4 bases and J 0 bases, leaving 19 bases between the germline ends. DNA of the CDR3: TGTGCCAGCAGTGGTTTGGGGTCGGGGAGCATCTCTGGAAACACCATATATTTT. This sequence encodes CASSGLGSGSISGNTIYF.

V and J are TRBV19 and TRBJ1-1; a weak D match, TRBD1 (5 bases). Germline V gene sequence: CDR1 LNHDA, CDR2 SQIVND (reference sequence). V was cut by 7 bases and J by 0 bases, with 15 bases left in between. This CDR3 is built from 15 residues. CDR3 amino acids: CASTLTAKMNTEAFF. CDR3 nucleotide sequence: TGTGCCAGTACTCTGACAGCTAAAATGAACACTGAAGCTTTCTTT.

This clone was seen more than once but under ten times. This chain uses TRBV15 with TRBJ2-1; D perhaps matches TRBD2 (6 bases). Trimming took off 3 bases at V and 15 bases at J, with 15 bases between the two ends. Germline V gene data show CDR1 as LNHNV and CDR2 as YYDKDF (reference sequence). This CDR3 contains 12 residues. CDR3 sequence: CATSRGLELRFF. The CDR3 DNA reads TGTGCCACCAGCAGGGGACTGGAGCTTAGGTTCTTC.

This chain uses TRBV28 with TRBJ2-7; TRBD1 agrees at 10 bases. The CDR3 covers 18 residues. Germline assignment: CDR1 MDHEN and CDR2 SYDVKM. With 5 bases clipped from V and 9 bases from J, the junction kept 22 bases outside the gene matches. The CDR3 is CASSRGSMPGQGPGGQYF. For the CDR3, the DNA is TGTGCCAGCAGTAGGGGGTCGATGCCGGGACAGGGGCCTGGAGGGCAGTACTTC.

The V and J genes are TRBV7-2 and TRBJ1-2, with 7 bases identical to TRBD1. Germline lookup yields CDR1 SGHTA and CDR2 FQGNSA. There are 15 residues in the CDR3. Losses at the gene ends were 5 bases for V and 0 bases for J; bases not matched to a gene: 6. The CDR3 bases are TGTGCCAGCAGCCTCGGGACAGTCACTAACTATGGCTACACCTTC. Translated, it gives CASSLGTVTNYGYTF.

CDR3 loop: CASSFFPPGPEAFF. The DNA of the CDR3 is TGTGCCAGCAGCTTTTTTCCGCCAGGTCCTGAAGCTTTCTTT. J is TRBJ1-1 and V is TRBV7-9, with D unresolved. V lost 3 bases, J lost 6 bases, and 14 bases lay in between. The CDR3 has 14 residues. The V gene's germline CDR1 is SEHNR and CDR2 FQNEAQ (reference sequence).

This clone was seen just once. The rearrangement links TRBV11-2 to TRBJ2-3; D possibly corresponds to TRBD1 (6 bases). The CDR3 has 16 amino acids. Germline CDR1 and CDR2: SGHAT and FQNNGV. Trimming shortened V by 4 bases and J by 0 bases, and 14 bases separated the two germline ends. CDR3 bases: TGTGCCAGCAGCTCCTGGCAGGGGAAGAGCACAGATACGCAGTATTTT. This sequence encodes CASSSWQGKSTDTQYF.

The J gene is TRBJ2-7, the V gene TRBV5-6, with TRBD1 matching over 9 bases. Trimming removed 0 bases from V and 4 bases from J; junction bases left unmatched: 5. Germline loops: CDR1 SGHDT, CDR2 YYEEEE. The CDR3 runs to 15 residues. The CDR3 nucleotides read TGTGCCAGCAGCTTGGCCGGGACAGGGAGGTACGAGCAGTACTTC. Its translation is CASSLAGTGRYEQYF.

This chain joins TRBV11-2 and TRBJ2-3; D is possibly TRBD1 (5 bases). Germline V gene sequence: CDR1 SGHAT, CDR2 FQNNGV. This CDR3 has 12 amino acids. The germline V and J ends were trimmed by 4 bases and 5 bases, with 7 bases remaining between them. CDR3 residues: CASSSTGDTQYF. In nucleotides, the CDR3 is TGTGCCAGCAGCTCAACAGGAGATACGCAGTATTTT.